This T cell receptor beta chain was retrieved from a study of response to subunit inactivated influenza vaccine. Study-wide results and caveats: Few additional T cells are recruited per seasonal influenza vaccination, authors suggested.

Using its own MiXCR run on the RT-PCR reads, TCRdb lists one record per CDR3 protein. In the table there are 560,000 or so distinct CDR3 sequences, 6.5% to 8% of which are singletons. This clonotype occurred a few times. Its antigen is still unknown. This TCR was sampled from a man aged 45 to 75 who received an inactivated influenza vaccine. This sample comprised PBMCs from blood, obtained less than 30 months after vaccination.

The CDR3 nucleotides read TGCGCCAGCAGCCAAGAACACAGGGCGAATCAGCCCCAGCATTTT. Translating gives CASSQEHRANQPQHF. The chain uses TRBV4-3 and TRBJ1-5, with D maybe TRBD1 (6 bases). The CDR3 is 15 residues long. CDR1 and CDR2 (germline): LGHNA, YSLEER. The V end lost 0 bases, the J end lost 4 bases, and 10 bases lay between the germline ends.